These 8 T cell receptor beta chains came from one sample sequenced in a study of blood T cell repertoires in COVID-19. The protocol was immunoSEQ multiplex PCR, while the TCRdb copy is restricted to in-frame clones and leaves out a portion. The sample contains roughly 430,000 clones, roughly 90% of which appear only once. The sequenced sample consisted of PBMCs or T cells enriched from blood (not recorded which). Source of these receptors: a woman aged 18-29 years who had been exposed to COVID-19.

The V call is TRBV7-6, the J call TRBJ2-5; TRBD1 is a possible D gene (5 bases). V lost 3 bases, J lost 5 bases, and 19 bases lay in between. The CDR3 length is 16 residues. Germline V CDR1 and CDR2: SGHVS, FNYEAQ. The CDR3 reads CASSFSSERGLETQYF. CDR3 coding DNA: TGTGCCAGCAGCTTTTCCTCCGAAAGGGGCCTGGAGACCCAGTACTTC. Looking up the rest from reference TRBV7-6 and TRBJ2-5 gives the full variable domain: GAGVSQSPRYKVTKRGQDVALRCDPISGHVSLYWYRQALGQGPEFLTYFNYEAQQDKSGLPNDRFSAERPEGSISTLTIQRTEQRDSAMYRCASSFSSERGLETQYFGPGTRLLVL.

The chain employs TRBV5-1 and TRBJ2-3; 8 positions match TRBD2. CDR1 and CDR2 (germline): SGHRS, YFSETQ. With V trimmed by 0 bases and J by 0 bases, 3 bases remained unmatched. The CDR3 has 16 amino acids. The CDR3 sequence: CASSLAGGASTDTQYF. Here the CDR3 DNA reads TGCGCCAGCAGCTTGGCCGGGGGGGCGAGCACAGATACGCAGTATTTT.

The chain links TRBV7-9 to TRBJ2-3; D is uncertain. CDR1 is SEHNR, CDR2 FQNEAQ, per germline (reference sequence). Trimming cost V 4 bases and J 1 base, with 12 bases left between them. The CDR3 totals 15 residues. CDR3 sequence reads: CASSSPVAGTDTQYF. The CDR3 nucleotides read TGTGCCAGCAGCTCCCCCGTGGCGGGCACAGATACGCAGTATTTT. The full variable domain, completed using reference TRBV7-9 and TRBJ2-3, is DTGVSQNPRHKITKRGQNVTFRCDPISEHNRLYWYRQTLGQGPEFLTYFQNEAQLEKSRLLSDRFSAERPKGSFSTLEIQRTEQGDSAMYLCASSSPVAGTDTQYFGPGTRLTVL.

The V gene is TRBV11-2, the J gene TRBJ2-3; 12 bases match TRBD2. CDR3 size: 15 residues. After removal of 0 bases from V and 8 bases from J, the junction contained 3 bases not matched to a gene. CDR1 and CDR2 (germline): SGHAT, FQNNGV. CDR3 DNA: TGTGCCAGCAGCTTAGAAGGGACTAGCGGGTCTACGCAGTATTTT. This codes for CASSLEGTSGSTQYF.

The chain has TRBV9 and TRBJ2-5; D is ambiguous. Looked up from germline, CDR1 is SGDLS and CDR2 is YYNGEE. Trimming took off 4 bases at V and 0 bases at J, with 10 bases between the two ends. This CDR3 has 14 residues. The CDR3 nucleotides are TGTGCCAGCAGCTCTCCTGCGGACCAAGAGACCCAGTACTTC. Protein product: CASSSPADQETQYF. Supplemented by reference TRBV9 and TRBJ2-5, the full variable domain reads DSGVTQTPKHLITATGQRVTLRCSPRSGDLSVYWYQQSLDQGLQFLIQYYNGEERAKGNILERFSAQQFPDLHSELNLSSLELGDSALYFCASSSPADQETQYFGPGTRLLVL.

The V gene is TRBV7-2, the J gene TRBJ2-1; the match to TRBD2 covers 14 bases. The CDR3 consists of 17 residues. The germline gives CDR1 SGHTA, CDR2 FQGNSA. Trimming cost V 5 bases and J 7 bases; bases outside gene matches: 10. CDR3 sequence (DNA): TGTGCCAGCAGCGCACGCTTGACTAGCGGGGGGGTGAATGAGCAGTTCTTC. Encoded protein: CASSARLTSGGVNEQFF.

The chain has TRBV2 and TRBJ2-3; 7 nucleotides line up with TRBD2. The CDR3 sequence is 16 residues long. Per germline, CDR1 SNHLY and CDR2 FYNNEI. With V trimmed by 4 bases and J by 0 bases, 7 bases remained unmatched. CDR3 protein: CASSGRTRLSTDTQYF. CDR3 bases: TGTGCCAGCAGTGGAAGGACTAGGCTGAGCACAGATACGCAGTATTTT.

The chain uses TRBV29-1 and TRBJ2-3, with D hard to call. The V and J ends lost 1 base and 2 bases respectively, with 7 bases between them. Germline-derived CDR1 and CDR2 are SQVTM and ANQGSEA. This CDR3 has 13 residues. The CDR3 sequence: CSVEAHTTDTQYF. For the CDR3, the DNA is TGCAGCGTTGAAGCCCACACCACAGATACGCAGTATTTT.